This T cell receptor (beta chain) was profiled in a study of T cells in Graves' hyperthyroidism and ophthalmopathy. RNA transcripts yielded amplified TCR beta CDR3 regions. First-round RT-PCR with HTBI primers amplified the TCR CDR3 region. From the multiplex PCR reads, TCRdb called clonotypes with MiXCR, one entry per CDR3 protein. The sample yields approximately 640,000 distinct CDR3 sequences, approximately 15% seen once. The length of the CDR3 is 15 residues. The V and J ends lost 2 bases and 3 bases, in that order; junction bases with no gene match: 8. Germline CDR1 DFQATT, CDR2 SNEGSKA (reference sequence).

The sequence derives from a man between 50 and 59 years old with Graves' hyperthyroidism. The sequencing input was blood. The chain uses TRBV20-1 and TRBJ2-3; 7 nucleotides align to TRBD1. The CDR3 region is CSARQDRVSTDTQYF. CDR3 sequence (DNA): TGCAGTGCTAGACAAGACAGGGTTTCTACAGATACGCAGTATTTT.